This T cell receptor (beta chain) was identified during a study of patients and donors after allogeneic stem cell transplantation (dated by TCRdb to between 2020 and 2021). The CDR3, from cysteine to phenylalanine, totals 14 residues. Just CDR3 DNA is preserved here, 42 bases in frame from base 1. Trimming removed 5 bases from V and 7 bases from J; the gene matches leave 6 bases unexplained. CDR1 SGDLS and CDR2 YYNGEE were looked up in the germline V gene. The library was produced with RT-PCR. The sequencer listed for this sample is NextSeq 550. TCRdb reworked the public reads: Q25 trimming with fastp, MiXCR clone assembly, productive beta chains retained. Identical CDR3 proteins give one entry, which carries the most common genes and DNA. The sample has about a million distinct CDR3 sequences on record, about a sixth of them singletons. The ten largest account for approximately 5.9% of the sample.

Concerning this clonotype: Which antigen it targets is not known. No much larger clone exists at a distance of one base, and base qualities are not known.

What was sequenced was blood, either unsorted or a sorted T cell fraction (not recorded which). This sequence uses TRBV9 and TRBJ2-4; TRBD1 matches 10 bases in the middle. The clonotype originates from a human donor who was either an allogeneic HSCT recipient or a stem cell or donor lymphocyte infusion donor (not recorded which). It is not recorded whose cells these are; they may come from a transplant donor. The nucleotides read TGTGCCAGCAGTGACGGACAGGGGGGGAACATTCAGTACTTC. Its protein is CASSDGQGGNIQYF.